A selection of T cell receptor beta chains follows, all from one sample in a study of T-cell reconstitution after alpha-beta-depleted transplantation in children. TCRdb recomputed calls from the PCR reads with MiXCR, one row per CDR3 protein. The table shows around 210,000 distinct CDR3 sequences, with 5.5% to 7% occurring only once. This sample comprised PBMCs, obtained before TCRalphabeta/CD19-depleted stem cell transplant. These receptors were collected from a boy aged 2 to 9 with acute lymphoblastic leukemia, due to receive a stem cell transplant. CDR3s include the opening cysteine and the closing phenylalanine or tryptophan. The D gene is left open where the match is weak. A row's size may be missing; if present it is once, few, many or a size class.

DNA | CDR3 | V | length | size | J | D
TGCAGTGCCACTGGACTAGCGGGGGCCGATACGCAGTATTTT | CSATGLAGADTQYF | TRBV20-1 | 14 | few | TRBJ2-3 | TRBD2
TGCGCCAGCAGCTTGGTGGGACAGGAGGCGTACAATGAGCAGTTCTTC | CASSLVGQEAYNEQFF | TRBV5-1 | 16 | many | TRBJ2-1 | TRBD1
TGTGCCAGCACCGACCTGGGCCGGGGACGGGATCAGCCCCAGCATTTT | CASTDLGRGRDQPQHF | TRBV7-8 | 16 | - | TRBJ1-5 | -
TGTGCCAGCAGCATTACTAGCGGCGGGGAGCTGTTTTTT | CASSITSGGELFF | TRBV28 | 13 | many | TRBJ2-2 | TRBD2
TGCGCCAGCAGCTTTTTCCGGGTATCCGGGGAGCTGTTTTTT | CASSFFRVSGELFF | TRBV5-1 | 14 | few | TRBJ2-2 | -
TGTGCCAGCCGTCGTTTATATCCCCTGCTTTATGAGCAGTTCTTC | CASRRLYPLLYEQFF | TRBV2 | 15 | many | TRBJ2-1 | -
TGTGCCTGCTCGCCCGGGACAGGGGTGGCTTTCTTT | CACSPGTGVAFF | TRBV30 | 12 | - | TRBJ1-1 | TRBD1
TGTGCCAGCAGTTACGTTCAGAATAGCAATCAGCCCCAGCATTTT | CASSYVQNSNQPQHF | TRBV6-2/TRBV6-3 | 15 | - | TRBJ1-5 | -
TGTGCCAGCAGCCCTAGACTAGCGGGACTCTCCGAGCAGTACTTC | CASSPRLAGLSEQYF | TRBV11-2 | 15 | - | TRBJ2-7 | TRBD2
TGTGCCAGCAGCCAAGAACAGCTGTTAACCAACTATGGCTACACCTTC | CASSQEQLLTNYGYTF | TRBV14 | 16 | - | TRBJ1-2 | -
TGTGCCAGCTCACCCCCAGGAATAAGCACAGATACGCAGTATTTT | CASSPPGISTDTQYF | TRBV18 | 15 | - | TRBJ2-3 | -
TGTGCCAGCAGCTCCAGGGACGGATCTGGGGCCAACGTCCTGACTTTC | CASSSRDGSGANVLTF | TRBV7-9 | 16 | many | TRBJ2-6 | -
TGTGCCAGCCTCTGGGACAGGGACTACGAGCAGTACTTC | CASLWDRDYEQYF | TRBV5-8 | 13 | - | TRBJ2-7 | TRBD1
TGCAGTGCTCGAACTTGGTGGGCAGCGAGCCAAGAGACCCAGTACTTC | CSARTWWAASQETQYF | TRBV20-1 | 16 | - | TRBJ2-5 | -
TGCGCCAGCAGGGGACATAATACCGAGACCCAGTACTTC | CASRGHNTETQYF | TRBV10-2 | 13 | many | TRBJ2-5 | -